These 16 T cell receptor beta chains were all obtained from the same sample, sequenced in a study of cytomegalovirus exposure and HLA in healthy donors. PCR amplification relied on 60 Vbeta primers (plus 13 Jbeta primers). Produced via immunoSEQ multiplex PCR; TCRdb's table is partial and in-frame only. The repertoire has 170,000 or so clones, roughly 80% of them found once; the top ten carry roughly 1.9%. What was sequenced was PBMCs. These receptors were obtained from a man aged 18 to 30 in good health and CMV-seronegative.

The chain has TRBV11-2 and TRBJ2-3; tentatively, D is TRBD2 (6 bases). Trimming left V 10 bases short and J 5 bases short, with 25 bases between. The CDR3 contains 16 residues. Germline V gene lookup returns CDR1 SGHAT and CDR2 FQNNGV. DNA of the CDR3: TGTGCCACCACCGAGGGCCCGGGACTGAGTGAAGATACGCAGTATTTT. Its protein is CATTEGPGLSEDTQYF.

CDR3 coding DNA: TGTGCCAGTAGTACCGCGTCTGTTGGCGGGAGCTCCTACAATGAGCAGTTCTTC. Encoded protein: CASSTASVGGSSYNEQFF. This chain joins TRBV19 and TRBJ2-1; TRBD2 aligns across 7 bases. Germline V gives CDR1 LNHDA, CDR2 SQIVND (reference sequence). There are 18 residues in the CDR3. The V and J ends lost 4 bases and 0 bases, in that order; junction bases with no gene match: 12.

The chain couples TRBV5-1 to TRBJ2-1; 9 bases fit TRBD2. Germline V lookup: CDR1 SGHRS, CDR2 YFSETQ. V shed 1 base, J shed 5 bases, and the junction held 10 bases outside the gene matches. The CDR3 length is 17 residues. Here the CDR3 reads CASSLILGLAKDNEQFF. The CDR3 DNA reads as TGCGCCAGCAGCTTGATTTTAGGACTAGCGAAAGACAATGAGCAGTTCTTC.

The chain has TRBV18 and TRBJ1-2; TRBD1 agrees at 7 bases. The length of the CDR3 is 12 residues. CDR1 is KGHSH, CDR2 LQKENI, per germline. The V segment lost 8 bases and the J segment 12 bases; nucleotides outside the gene matches: 12. The CDR3 spells CASRREQGFHTF. DNA of the CDR3: TGTGCCAGCCGACGAGAACAGGGGTTTCACACCTTC. Full variable domain (remainder filled in from reference TRBV18 and TRBJ1-2): NAGVMQNPRHLVRRRGQEARLRCSPMKGHSHVYWYRQLPEEGLKFMVYLQKENIIDESGMPKERFSAEFPKEGPSILRIQQVVRGDSAAYFCASRREQGFHTFGSGTRLTVV.

This chain joins TRBV19 and TRBJ2-2, with a weak D call TRBD2 (5 bases). The CDR3 has 13 amino acids. Trimming removed 3 bases at V and 5 bases at J, with 7 bases between. Germline CDR1 is LNHDA and CDR2 is SQIVND (reference sequence). The CDR3 DNA sequence: TGTGCCAGTAGTATTACTAGAACCGGGGAGCTGTTTTTT. It yields the protein CASSITRTGELFF.

The J gene is TRBJ2-7, the V gene TRBV27; D gene ambiguous. The V gene's germline CDR1 is MNHEY and CDR2 SMNVEV (reference sequence). CDR3 length: 13 amino acids. V was cut by 5 bases and J by 0 bases, with 8 bases left in between. CDR3 nucleotides: TGTGCCAGCAGTGCAGGTTACTCCTACGAGCAGTACTTC. Translation gives CASSAGYSYEQYF.

The chain couples TRBV6-1 to TRBJ1-5; 7 nucleotides align to TRBD1. This CDR3 comprises 14 residues. V was pared by 6 bases and J by 5 bases, with 7 bases of the junction left unmatched. The germline V gene has CDR1 MNHNS and CDR2 SASEGT. This CDR3 reads CASSQTGRYQPQHF. CDR3 in DNA: TGTGCCAGCAGCCAGACAGGGCGGTATCAGCCCCAGCATTTT.

This sequence joins TRBV29-1 and TRBJ1-1; possibly TRBD1 for D (6 bases). The CDR3 sequence is 12 residues long. CDR1 and CDR2 (germline): SQVTM, ANQGSEA. V was clipped by 8 bases and J by 0 bases, with 10 bases between them. Written as DNA, the CDR3 is TGCAGCTCCAGGGGATTGAACACTGAAGCTTTCTTT. Its protein product is CSSRGLNTEAFF.

The chain is built from TRBV6-6 and TRBJ2-1; tentative D call: TRBD2 (6 bases). V lost 2 bases and J 6 bases, leaving 17 bases between the germline ends. The CDR3 runs to 16 residues. The V gene's germline CDR1 is MNHNY and CDR2 SVGAGI (reference sequence). The CDR3 region has the DNA TGTGCCAGCAGTTACGGCCCGGGACTGGGGGTCAATGAGCAGTTCTTC. Translated, it gives CASSYGPGLGVNEQFF.

The chain is built from TRBV7-6 and TRBJ2-1; 8 bases line up with TRBD2. Per the germline V gene, CDR1 is SGHVS and CDR2 is FNYEAQ. After removal of 7 bases from V and 7 bases from J, the junction contained 18 bases not matched to a gene. The CDR3 consists of 17 residues. CDR3 sequence (DNA): TGTGCCAGCACCAGTCTCCAAGCGGGAGCCGCTGGAAATGAGCAGTTCTTC. Amino acids: CASTSLQAGAAGNEQFF.

The chain is built from TRBV18 and TRBJ1-2, with unresolved D. CDR1 is KGHSH and CDR2 is LQKENI in the germline V gene. There are 14 residues in the CDR3. Trimming removed 6 bases from V and 3 bases from J, with 14 bases in between. In nucleotides, the CDR3 is TGTGCCAGCTCCAACGGACGAGGGCACTATGGCTACACCTTC. The encoded protein is CASSNGRGHYGYTF.

The chain joins TRBV5-1 to TRBJ2-7, with 7 bases aligning to TRBD1. With 0 bases clipped from V and 5 bases from J, the junction kept 5 bases outside the gene matches. The CDR3 spans 14 residues. The germline V gene has CDR1 SGHRS and CDR2 YFSETQ. CDR3 in amino acids: CASSLDQGVDEQYF. In DNA form, the CDR3 reads TGCGCCAGCAGCTTGGACCAGGGGGTGGACGAGCAGTACTTC.

This clone was counted only a few times. The rearrangement joins TRBV11-2 to TRBJ2-7, with 8 bases fitting TRBD1. Germline CDR1 SGHAT, CDR2 FQNNGV. This CDR3 has 18 amino acids. The V segment lost 5 bases and the J segment 2 bases; nucleotides outside the gene matches: 17. The CDR3 here is CASSMTGSWQGAAYEQYF. In nucleotides, the CDR3 is TGTGCCAGCAGCATGACAGGCAGTTGGCAGGGGGCCGCCTACGAGCAGTACTTC.

There are a few counts of this clone. The chain couples TRBV4-1 to TRBJ1-1; weak D call: TRBD1 (5 bases). Germline CDR1 is MGHRA and CDR2 is YSYEKL. The CDR3 loop spans 17 amino acids. The V and J ends lost 0 bases and 4 bases respectively, with 18 bases between them. The CDR3 sequence: CASSQDGPSGVGTEAFF. For the CDR3, the DNA is TGCGCCAGCAGCCAAGATGGGCCATCGGGGGTGGGCACTGAAGCTTTCTTT.

The chain employs TRBV6-1 and TRBJ1-5; D ambiguous. The V gene's germline CDR1 is MNHNS and CDR2 SASEGT. Trimming left V 6 bases short and J 0 bases short, with 12 bases between. The CDR3 loop spans 15 amino acids. This chain's CDR3 is CASRRGGGSNQPQHF. In nucleotides, the CDR3 is TGTGCCAGCAGGCGGGGAGGTGGTAGCAATCAGCCCCAGCATTTT.

The CDR3 region has the DNA TGTGCCAGCAGCGAGGGGGGACTAGTCTACAATGAGCAGTTCTTC. It yields the protein CASSEGGLVYNEQFF. The chain links TRBV9 to TRBJ2-1, with TRBD2 matching 8 bases. The length of the CDR3 is 15 residues. V was pared by 3 bases and J by 3 bases, with 5 bases of the junction left unmatched. In germline, CDR1 is SGDLS, CDR2 YYNGEE. The whole variable domain, remainder taken from reference TRBV9 and TRBJ2-1, is DSGVTQTPKHLITATGQRVTLRCSPRSGDLSVYWYQQSLDQGLQFLIQYYNGEERAKGNILERFSAQQFPDLHSELNLSSLELGDSALYFCASSEGGLVYNEQFFGPGTRLTVL.